These 19 T cell receptor beta chains share one sample of origin, sequenced in a study of T cell responses to AZD1222 COVID-19 vaccine. Clones were read by immunoSEQ multiplex PCR, and TCRdb kept only the in-frame ones, dropping some. Seen here are 75,000 to 100,000 clones, around nine tenths observed once, and the top ten hold roughly an eighth. Sequences were derived from peripheral blood, sampled on day 0 of AZD1222 vaccination. The origin of the receptors is an adult in good health.

CDR3 region: CASSAQTIAGGGETQYF. The CDR3 coding sequence is TGTGCCAGTAGTGCTCAGACCATAGCGGGAGGTGGGGAGACCCAGTACTTC. The chain combines TRBV19 with TRBJ2-5; 10 nucleotides agree with TRBD2. J gave up 5 bases and V 5 bases, and 14 bases lay outside the gene matches. CDR3 length: 17 amino acids. Germline loops: CDR1 LNHDA, CDR2 SQIVND (reference sequence).

The chain employs TRBV6-5 and TRBJ1-6; TRBD1 aligns across 9 bases. With 7 bases clipped from V and 13 bases from J, the junction kept 11 bases outside the gene matches. The CDR3 totals 14 residues. The germline CDR1 and CDR2 sequences are MNHEY and SVGAGI. CDR3 DNA sequence: TGTGCCAGCAAACCGGACAGGGGAGTTGCGCCCCTCCACTTT. Amino acid sequence: CASKPDRGVAPLHF.

The chain links TRBV10-3 to TRBJ1-2, with D possibly matching TRBD1 (5 bases). The CDR3 extends over 12 amino acids. Germline loops: CDR1 ENHRY, CDR2 SYGVKD. The V and J ends lost 7 bases and 8 bases respectively, with 14 bases between them. CDR3 bases: TGTGCCATCAAGGGGAATTCGTACGGCTACACCTTC. Translation gives CAIKGNSYGYTF.

The CDR3: CASSRRGGPSNYGYTF. CDR3 DNA: TGCGCCAGCAGCCGAAGAGGGGGACCCTCTAACTATGGCTACACCTTC. The chain employs TRBV4-3 and TRBJ1-2; D may be TRBD1 (6 bases). Germline CDR1 reads LGHNA; CDR2 reads YSLEER. This CDR3 region has 16 residues. Between the trimmed V and J ends, which lost 4 bases and 0 bases, there was a span of 15 bases.

The chain joins TRBV3-1 (or the pseudogene TRBV3-2) to TRBJ1-3; no reliable D call. The CDR3 is 17 residues long. Trimming shortened V by 3 bases and J by 4 bases, and 19 bases separated the two germline ends. Germline-derived CDR1 and CDR2 are LGHDT and YNNKEL (reference sequence). The CDR3 bases are TGTGCCAGCAGCCATCACCAACAGCGACTGCAAGGAAACACCATATATTTT. It encodes CASSHHQQRLQGNTIYF.

The chain has TRBV6-5 and TRBJ2-5; D not resolved. CDR1 MNHEY and CDR2 SVGAGI come from the germline V gene. CDR3 length: 11 amino acids. Between the trimmed V and J ends, which lost 6 bases and 7 bases, there was a span of 9 bases. The CDR3 coding sequence is TGTGCCAGCAGGGTCGGAATGACCCAGTACTTC. Its protein product is CASRVGMTQYF.

This clone has a single count. This chain joins TRBV2 and TRBJ2-3; possible D gene TRBD1, 5 bases. This CDR3 is 14 amino acids long. Germline V gene sequence: CDR1 SNHLY, CDR2 FYNNEI. Between the trimmed V and J ends, which lost 4 bases and 3 bases, there was a span of 11 bases. The DNA for the CDR3 is TGTGCCAGCAGTGCAGGGTCTCGGACAGATACGCAGTATTTT. The encoded protein is CASSAGSRTDTQYF. The variable domain in full, completed from reference TRBV2 and TRBJ2-3, reads EPEVTQTPSHQVTQMGQEVILRCVPISNHLYFYWYRQILGQKVEFLVSFYNNEISEKSEIFDDQFSVERPDGSNFTLKIRSTKLEDSAMYFCASSAGSRTDTQYFGPGTRLTVL.

This clone came up a few times. The chain couples TRBV21-1 to TRBJ2-7; TRBD1, as called in the table, went unchecked against the DNA. TRBV21-1 is a recognized pseudogene. The CDR3 has 12 residues. In DNA, the CDR3 is TGTGCCGTACCGGGACAGGGTTACGAGCAGTACTTC. This sequence encodes CAVPGQGYEQYF.

V usage is TRBV18 and J usage is TRBJ1-2; D may be TRBD1 (6 bases). Germline CDR1 and CDR2: KGHSH and LQKENI. V was shortened by 2 bases and J by 0 bases, with 13 bases between the two germline ends. This CDR3 region has 16 residues. CDR3 loop: CASSPGGPFSNYGYTF. The CDR3 DNA sequence: TGTGCCAGCTCACCAGGGGGCCCATTTTCTAACTATGGCTACACCTTC.

V usage is TRBV9 and J usage is TRBJ2-1, with TRBD1 as a possible D gene (5 bases). V was shortened by 4 bases and J by 6 bases, with 8 bases between the two germline ends. This CDR3 region has 12 residues. From germline, CDR1 is SGDLS and CDR2 YYNGEE. CDR3 residues: CASSPDSNEQFF. The DNA of the CDR3 is TGTGCCAGCAGCCCCGACAGCAATGAGCAGTTCTTC. The variable domain in full, with the rest retrieved from reference TRBV9 and TRBJ2-1, is DSGVTQTPKHLITATGQRVTLRCSPRSGDLSVYWYQQSLDQGLQFLIQYYNGEERAKGNILERFSAQQFPDLHSELNLSSLELGDSALYFCASSPDSNEQFFGPGTRLTVL.

V gene TRBV29-1 combines with J gene TRBJ2-7; D gene unclear. Trimming pared 4 bases from V and 1 base from J, leaving 8 bases between. The CDR3 spans 12 residues. The V gene's germline CDR1 is SQVTM and CDR2 ANQGSEA. The DNA for the CDR3 is TGCAGCGTTGGGGGAATGTCCTACGAGCAGTACTTC. Its translation is CSVGGMSYEQYF.

The chain carries TRBV7-9 and TRBJ2-5; 9 positions match TRBD1. Germline CDR1 is SEHNR and CDR2 is FQNEAQ (reference sequence). J lost 2 bases, V lost 5 bases, and 9 bases had no gene match. CDR3 length: 16 amino acids. The CDR3, as DNA: TGTGCCAGCAGCAACACACCGGGACAGGGTCAAGAGACCCAGTACTTC. Its protein product is CASSNTPGQGQETQYF.

This chain connects TRBV3-1 (or the pseudogene TRBV3-2) to TRBJ1-1; D is uncertain. The germline V gene encodes CDR1 LGHDT and CDR2 YNNKEL (reference sequence). Trimming removed 1 base from V and 4 bases from J, with 10 bases in between. The CDR3 totals 14 residues. CDR3 protein: CASSQGPSGTEAFF. The CDR3 nucleotides read TGTGCCAGCAGCCAAGGCCCCTCAGGCACTGAAGCTTTCTTT.

The chain is built from TRBV5-4 and TRBJ1-3, with no clear D. The V end lost 0 bases, the J end lost 0 bases, and 7 bases lay between the germline ends. CDR3 length: 15 residues. Germline V gene lookup returns CDR1 SGHNT and CDR2 YYREEE (reference sequence). The CDR3: CASSLDARSGNTIYF. CDR3 bases: TGTGCCAGCAGCTTGGACGCTCGCTCTGGAAACACCATATATTTT.

J is TRBJ1-3 and V is TRBV4-3; tentatively, D is TRBD1 (5 bases). The ends were cut back, 0 bases at V and 4 bases at J, with 10 bases in the middle. The germline V gene has CDR1 LGHNA and CDR2 YSLEER. This CDR3 comprises 15 residues. The CDR3 nucleotides are TGCGCCAGCAGCCAAGATCGGGGGGTCGGAAACACCATATATTTT. The encoded protein is CASSQDRGVGNTIYF.

This clone was seen just once. The rearrangement uses TRBV10-3 and TRBJ2-1; TRBD1 aligns across 7 bases. The junction had 13 bases not matched to a gene; V was cut back by 5 bases and J by 0 bases. CDR1 and CDR2 from the germline V gene are ENHRY and SYGVKD. The CDR3 length is 18 residues. The CDR3 is CAISPNSRQGSSYNEQFF. The CDR3 nucleotides are TGTGCCATCAGTCCCAACTCTAGACAGGGAAGCTCCTACAATGAGCAGTTCTTC.

The chain links TRBV5-8 to TRBJ2-7; D is perhaps TRBD2 (5 bases). Germline V gives CDR1 SGHTS, CDR2 YDEGEE. Trimming took off 4 bases at V and 5 bases at J, with 10 bases between the two ends. The CDR3 loop spans 12 amino acids. The CDR3 protein is CASSPGVHEQYF. CDR3 sequence (DNA): TGTGCCAGCAGCCCCGGGGTCCACGAGCAGTACTTC.

V gene TRBV10-3 combines with J gene TRBJ1-1, with 8 bases matching TRBD1. Losses at the gene ends were 0 bases for V and 1 base for J; bases not matched to a gene: 1. Germline-derived CDR1 and CDR2 are ENHRY and SYGVKD. The CDR3 length is 15 residues. The CDR3 region has the DNA TGTGCCATCAGTGAGTCGACAGGGGCGAACACTGAAGCTTTCTTT. As protein: CAISESTGANTEAFF.

This clone was counted once. V is TRBV30 and J is TRBJ2-2; D is uncertain. Trimming cost V 3 bases and J 3 bases, with 14 bases left between them. The CDR3 has 15 amino acids. The germline V gene encodes CDR1 GTSNPN and CDR2 SVGIG (reference sequence). In nucleotides, the CDR3 is TGTGCCTGGAGAGGTTTTGGGGTGTACACCGGGGAGCTGTTTTTT. It translates to CAWRGFGVYTGELFF.